This T cell receptor (beta chain) was profiled in a study of STAT5B mutations in CD4+ large granular lymphocyte leukemia. In the study's own analysis: A productive frequency of 2.59 x 10-5 was the lowest detectable. Sequenced by immunoSEQ multiplex PCR; TCRdb stores in-frame clones only, minus some. V and J calls and clone size are copied from that table; D and trimming were computed from the DNA. The sample yields fewer than 45,000 clones, approximately 80% seen once. Germline assignment: CDR1 LNHDA and CDR2 SQIVND (reference sequence). CDR3 length equals 13 residues. Trimming left V 1 base short and J 2 bases short, with 6 bases between.

This clonotype originated in a human donor in good health. This chain connects TRBV19 to TRBJ2-7; no firm D call. Sequenced: CD4+ T cells from blood buffy coats. The CDR3 nucleotides are TGTGCCAGTAGTATAGGGTCAGCCTACGAGCAGTACTTC. Its protein product is CASSIGSAYEQYF.